This T cell receptor (beta chain) was sequenced in a study of blood T cell repertoires in COVID-19. Background on the study: COVID-19 samples collected from the United States, Italy and Spain covered acute and convalescent phases. PBMCs, B-cell-depleted T cells, or T cells were the source of the cDNA or gDNA that made up the material.

Looked up from germline, CDR1 is LGHNA and CDR2 is YNFKEQ. Trimming removed 0 bases from V and 3 bases from J, with 6 bases in between. This CDR3 contains 13 residues. Original analysis: Using reference gene primer amplification, nucleated cell counts were estimated. Profiled with immunoSEQ multiplex PCR; TCRdb holds only in-frame clones, not every one. D and trimming come from the DNA, and the V and J calls and clone size come from that table. The sample has about 100,000 clones; roughly 85% are singletons. The TCR comes from an older man with active or convalescent COVID-19. The chain combines TRBV4-2 with TRBJ2-7; D is unresolved. Material for sequencing was peripheral blood. Here the CDR3 DNA reads TGTGCCAGCAGCCAAGACTTGAGCTACGAGCAGTACTTC. Amino acids: CASSQDLSYEQYF.